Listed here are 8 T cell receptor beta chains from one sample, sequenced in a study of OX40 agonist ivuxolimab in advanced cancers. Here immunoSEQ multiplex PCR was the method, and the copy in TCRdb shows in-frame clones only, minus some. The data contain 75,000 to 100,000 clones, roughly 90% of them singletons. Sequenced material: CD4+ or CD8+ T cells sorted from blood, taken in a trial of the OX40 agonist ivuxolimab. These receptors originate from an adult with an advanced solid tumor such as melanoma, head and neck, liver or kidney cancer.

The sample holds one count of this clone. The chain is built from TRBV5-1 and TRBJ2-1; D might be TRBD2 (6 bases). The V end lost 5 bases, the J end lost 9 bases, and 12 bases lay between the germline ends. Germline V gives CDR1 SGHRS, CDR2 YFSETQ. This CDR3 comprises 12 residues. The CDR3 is CASRPGVGEQFF. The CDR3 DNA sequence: TGCGCCAGCAGACCGGGGGTCGGTGAGCAGTTCTTC.

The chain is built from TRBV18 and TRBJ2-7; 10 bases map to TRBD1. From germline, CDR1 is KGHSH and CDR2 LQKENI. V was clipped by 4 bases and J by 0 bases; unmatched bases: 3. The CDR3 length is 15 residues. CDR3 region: CASSLGQGSSYEQYF. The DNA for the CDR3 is TGTGCCAGCTCACTGGGACAGGGGAGCTCCTACGAGCAGTACTTC.

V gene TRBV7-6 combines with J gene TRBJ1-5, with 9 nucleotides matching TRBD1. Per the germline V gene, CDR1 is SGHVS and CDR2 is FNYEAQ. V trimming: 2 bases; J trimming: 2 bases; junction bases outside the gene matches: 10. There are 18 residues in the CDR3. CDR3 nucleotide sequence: TGTGCCAGCAGCTTAAGCAAGGGGGGACAGGGACGCAATCAGCCCCAGCATTTT. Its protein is CASSLSKGGQGRNQPQHF.

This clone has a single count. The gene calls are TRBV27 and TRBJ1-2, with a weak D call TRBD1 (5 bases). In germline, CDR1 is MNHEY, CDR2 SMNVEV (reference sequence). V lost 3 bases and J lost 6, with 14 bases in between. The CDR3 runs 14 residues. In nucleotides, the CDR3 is TGTGCCAGCAGTTTGAAGGGGCGTTTAGATGGCTACACCTTC. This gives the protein CASSLKGRLDGYTF.

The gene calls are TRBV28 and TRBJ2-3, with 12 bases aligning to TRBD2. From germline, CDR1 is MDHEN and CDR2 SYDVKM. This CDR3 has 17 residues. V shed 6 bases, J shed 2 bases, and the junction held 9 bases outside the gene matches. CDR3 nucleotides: TGTGCCAGCAGACTCCACAGACTAGCGGGGGACACAGATACGCAGTATTTT. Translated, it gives CASRLHRLAGDTDTQYF.

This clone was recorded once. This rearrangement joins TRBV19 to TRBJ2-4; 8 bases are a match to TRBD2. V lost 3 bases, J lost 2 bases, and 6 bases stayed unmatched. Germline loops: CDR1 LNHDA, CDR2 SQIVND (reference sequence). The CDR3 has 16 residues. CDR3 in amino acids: CASSIQAGVSKNIQYF. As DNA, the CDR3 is TGTGCCAGTAGTATCCAAGCGGGAGTTTCCAAAAACATTCAGTACTTC.

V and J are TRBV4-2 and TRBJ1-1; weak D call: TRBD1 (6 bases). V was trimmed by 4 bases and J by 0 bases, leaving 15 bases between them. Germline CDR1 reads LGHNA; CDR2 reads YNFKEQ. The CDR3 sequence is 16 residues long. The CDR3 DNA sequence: TGTGCCAGCAGCCTCACCGGGACAACGCTGAACACTGAAGCTTTCTTT. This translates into CASSLTGTTLNTEAFF.

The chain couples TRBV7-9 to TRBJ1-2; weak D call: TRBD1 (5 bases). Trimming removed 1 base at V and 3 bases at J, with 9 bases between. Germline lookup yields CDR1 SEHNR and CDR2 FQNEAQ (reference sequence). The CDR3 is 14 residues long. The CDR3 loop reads CASSLGAGHYGYTF. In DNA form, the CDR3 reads TGTGCCAGCAGCTTAGGGGCAGGGCACTATGGCTACACCTTC.